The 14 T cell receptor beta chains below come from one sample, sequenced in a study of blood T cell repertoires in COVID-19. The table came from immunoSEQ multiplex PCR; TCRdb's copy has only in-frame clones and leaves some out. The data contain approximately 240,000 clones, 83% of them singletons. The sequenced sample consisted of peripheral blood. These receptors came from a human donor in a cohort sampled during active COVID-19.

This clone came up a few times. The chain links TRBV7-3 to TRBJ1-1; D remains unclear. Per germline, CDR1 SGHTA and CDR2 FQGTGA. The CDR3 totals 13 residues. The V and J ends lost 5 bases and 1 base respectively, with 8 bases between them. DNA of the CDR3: TGTGCCAGCAGCAGTGACAAGAACACTGAAGCTTTCTTT. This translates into CASSSDKNTEAFF.

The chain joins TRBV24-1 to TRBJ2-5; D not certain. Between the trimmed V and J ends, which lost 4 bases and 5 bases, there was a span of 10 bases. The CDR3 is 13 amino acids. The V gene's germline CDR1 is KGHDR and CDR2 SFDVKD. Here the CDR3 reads CATSDQYGETQYF. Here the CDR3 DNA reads TGTGCCACCAGTGACCAGTACGGGGAGACCCAGTACTTC.

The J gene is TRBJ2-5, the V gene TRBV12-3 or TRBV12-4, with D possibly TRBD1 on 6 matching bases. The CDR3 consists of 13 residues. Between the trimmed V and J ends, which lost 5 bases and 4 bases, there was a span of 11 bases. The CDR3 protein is CASSPGQRETQYF. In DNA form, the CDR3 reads TGTGCCAGCAGTCCCGGACAGCGAGAGACCCAGTACTTC.

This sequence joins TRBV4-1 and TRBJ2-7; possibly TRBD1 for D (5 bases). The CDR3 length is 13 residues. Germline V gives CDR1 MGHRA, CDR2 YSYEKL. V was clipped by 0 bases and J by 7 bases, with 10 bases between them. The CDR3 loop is CASSQDIDREQYF. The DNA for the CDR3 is TGCGCCAGCAGCCAAGATATCGACAGAGAGCAGTACTTC.

The CDR3 nucleotides are TGTGCCAGCAGCCAAGACAACCTAGCGGGGGACACCGGGGAGCTGTTTTTT. It is translated as CASSQDNLAGDTGELFF. The rearrangement uses TRBV3-1 (or the pseudogene TRBV3-2) and TRBJ2-2, with 10 bases lining up with TRBD2. Trimming at V came to 0 bases and at J to 3 bases, leaving 4 bases not matched to a gene. Germline loops: CDR1 LGHDT, CDR2 YNNKEL (reference sequence). This CDR3 contains 17 residues.

CDR3 coding DNA: TGTGCCAGCAGCCGACAGGGGGCGGAATCACCCCTCCACTTT. Its translation: CASSRQGAESPLHF. The V gene is TRBV3-1 (or the pseudogene TRBV3-2), the J gene TRBJ1-6; 10 bases are a match to TRBD1. The CDR3 covers 14 residues. CDR1 and CDR2 (germline): LGHDT, YNNKEL (reference sequence). After removal of 4 bases from V and 10 bases from J, the junction contained 4 bases not matched to a gene.

CDR3 coding DNA: TGTGCCAGCAGGACTAGCGGGACGAACACCGGGGAGCTGTTTTTT. Its translation is CASRTSGTNTGELFF. This rearrangement joins TRBV27 to TRBJ2-2; TRBD2 aligns across 11 bases. This CDR3 has 15 amino acids. The germline CDR1 and CDR2 sequences are MNHEY and SMNVEV (reference sequence). The J segment lost 0 bases and the V segment lost 6 bases, leaving 0 bases of the junction unmatched.

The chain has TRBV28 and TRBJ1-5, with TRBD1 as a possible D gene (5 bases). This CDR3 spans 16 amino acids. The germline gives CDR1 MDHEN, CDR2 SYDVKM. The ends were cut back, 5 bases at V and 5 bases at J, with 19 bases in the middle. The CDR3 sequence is CASSARDFSRHQPQHF. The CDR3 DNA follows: TGTGCCAGCAGTGCCCGGGACTTCAGCAGGCATCAGCCCCAGCATTTT.

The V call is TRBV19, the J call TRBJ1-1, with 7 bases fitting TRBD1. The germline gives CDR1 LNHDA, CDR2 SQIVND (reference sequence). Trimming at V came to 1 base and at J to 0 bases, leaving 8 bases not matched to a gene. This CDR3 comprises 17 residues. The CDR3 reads CASSIVGRGILNTEAFF. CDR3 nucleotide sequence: TGTGCCAGTAGTATAGTAGGCAGGGGGATCCTGAACACTGAAGCTTTCTTT.

CDR3 sequence (DNA): TGTGCCAGCAGCTTACGTCCGGGGGAGGACTCCTACGAGCAGTACTTC. This translates into CASSLRPGEDSYEQYF. The rearrangement uses TRBV7-6 and TRBJ2-7; the D gene is possibly TRBD2 (6 bases). This CDR3 has 16 amino acids. V was trimmed by 2 bases and J by 0 bases, leaving 14 bases between them. In germline, CDR1 is SGHVS, CDR2 FNYEAQ. The full variable domain, in which reference TRBV7-6 and TRBJ2-7 provide the parts outside the CDR3, is GAGVSQSPRYKVTKRGQDVALRCDPISGHVSLYWYRQALGQGPEFLTYFNYEAQQDKSGLPNDRFSAERPEGSISTLTIQRTEQRDSAMYRCASSLRPGEDSYEQYFGPGTRLTVT.

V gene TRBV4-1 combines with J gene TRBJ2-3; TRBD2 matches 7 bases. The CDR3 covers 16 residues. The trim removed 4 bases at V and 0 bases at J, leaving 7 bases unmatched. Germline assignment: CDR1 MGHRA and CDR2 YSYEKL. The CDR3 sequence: CASSPLVSGSTDTQYF. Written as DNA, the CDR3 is TGCGCCAGCAGCCCGTTGGTTAGCGGGAGCACAGATACGCAGTATTTT.

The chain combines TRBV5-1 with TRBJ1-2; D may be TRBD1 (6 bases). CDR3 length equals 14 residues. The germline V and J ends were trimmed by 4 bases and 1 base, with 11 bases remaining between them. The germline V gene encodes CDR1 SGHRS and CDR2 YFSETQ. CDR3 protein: CASSPGTSNYGYTF. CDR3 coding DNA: TGCGCCAGCAGCCCCGGGACAAGTAACTATGGCTACACCTTC.

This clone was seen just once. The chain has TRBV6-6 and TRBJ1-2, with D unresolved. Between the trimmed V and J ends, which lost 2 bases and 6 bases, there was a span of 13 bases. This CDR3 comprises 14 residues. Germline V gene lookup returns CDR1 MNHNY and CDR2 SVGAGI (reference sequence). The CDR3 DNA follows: TGTGCCAGCAGTTACCGCGGGAAGGACGATGGCTACACCTTC. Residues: CASSYRGKDDGYTF.

The CDR3 sequence: CASSPPLIAGGRGTDTQYF. The CDR3 bases are TGTGCCAGCTCACCACCGTTGATAGCGGGGGGGCGAGGCACAGATACGCAGTATTTT. V is TRBV18 and J is TRBJ2-3; 11 nucleotides agree with TRBD2. V shed 0 bases and J 1 base; nucleotides not matched to a gene: 9. This CDR3 is built from 19 residues. Germline V CDR1 and CDR2: KGHSH, LQKENI.